The clone carrying this TCR beta chain was detected only a few times. What it binds is unknown. This sample is part of a study of T-cell memory formation after mild COVID-19. General observations from the study: Shrinking CD4+ clones resided mostly in CM and EM, and CD8+ ones in EMRA.

TCRdb fed the 5' RACE reads into MiXCR, producing one record per CDR3 protein. The sample lists roughly 620,000 distinct CDR3 sequences; roughly 17% were seen once. The source is an adult woman who had mild COVID-19 (a few samples of this study predate the infection). Cell type and time point are not known. The material sequenced was PBMCs or a T cell subset sorted from them (not recorded which).

The CDR3: CASSFRISGSDETQYF. DNA of the CDR3: TGCGCCAGCAGCTTTAGAATTAGCGGGAGCGATGAGACCCAGTACTTC. The rearrangement joins TRBV5-1 to TRBJ2-5; TRBD2 aligns across 9 bases. V lost 2 bases and J lost 5; bases outside the gene matches: 10. The V gene's germline CDR1 is SGHRS and CDR2 YFSETQ. This CDR3 has 16 amino acids.